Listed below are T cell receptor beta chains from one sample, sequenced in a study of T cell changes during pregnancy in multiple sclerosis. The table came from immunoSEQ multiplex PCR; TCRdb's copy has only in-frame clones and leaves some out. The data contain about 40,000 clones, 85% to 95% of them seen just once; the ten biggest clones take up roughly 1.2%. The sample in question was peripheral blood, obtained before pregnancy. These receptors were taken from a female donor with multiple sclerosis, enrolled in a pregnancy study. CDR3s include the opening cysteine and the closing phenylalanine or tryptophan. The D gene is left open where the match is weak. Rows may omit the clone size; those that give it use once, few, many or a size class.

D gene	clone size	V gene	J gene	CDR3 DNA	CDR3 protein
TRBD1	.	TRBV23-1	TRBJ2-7	TGCGCCAGCATCCGCTCCCGGGACAGGGGGCGCGCCTACGAGCAGTACTTC	CASIRSRDRGRAYEQYF
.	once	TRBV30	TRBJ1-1	TGTGCCTGGAGTGGGAACAGGGTGAGCTACACTGAAGCTTTCTTT	CAWSGNRVSYTEAFF
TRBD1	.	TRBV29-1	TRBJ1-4	TGCAGCGTCGCGCCCTCGACAGGGGGAAATGAAAAACTGTTTTTT	CSVAPSTGGNEKLFF
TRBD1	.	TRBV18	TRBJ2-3	TGTGCCAGCTCACATCCCGGGACAGGGATTACAGATACGCAGTATTTT	CASSHPGTGITDTQYF
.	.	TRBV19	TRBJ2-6	TGTGCCAGTAGTACGATAAACGACAGGTACGAGAGGCCCTCTGGGGCCAACGTCCTGACTTTC	CASSTINDRYERPSGANVLTF
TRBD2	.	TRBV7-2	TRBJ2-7	TGTGCCAGCAGCTCCTCGCCGGGACTAGCGGCTTACGAGCAGTACTTC	CASSSSPGLAAYEQYF
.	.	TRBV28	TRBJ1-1	TGTGCCAGCAGTTTGCAGGTGGTAGCTTTCTTT	CASSLQVVAFF
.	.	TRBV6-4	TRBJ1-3	TGTGCCAGCAGCGGCCTCCGGCGGGGAATCGGTGGAAACACCATATATTTT	CASSGLRRGIGGNTIYF
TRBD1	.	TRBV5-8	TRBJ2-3	TGTGCCAGCAGAAACAGGGGTTTGGCCACAGATACGCAGTATTTT	CASRNRGLATDTQYF
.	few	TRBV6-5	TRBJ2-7	TGTGCCAGCAGTTACTACGTGGGAGACTACGAGCAGTACTTC	CASSYYVGDYEQYF
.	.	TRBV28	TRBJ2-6	TGTGCCAGCAGTTTAGTCCTTCTTGACACCACCTCTGGGGCCAACGTCCTGACTTTC	CASSLVLLDTTSGANVLTF
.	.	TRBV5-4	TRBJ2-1	TGTACCAGCAGCTCTGGAAGAATCAGGGGATCGGGCAATGAGCAGTTCTTC	CTSSSGRIRGSGNEQFF
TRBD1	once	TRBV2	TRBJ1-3	TGTGCCAGCAAAATTAATCCCGGGACAGCCTTCTCTGGAAACACCATATATTTT	CASKINPGTAFSGNTIYF
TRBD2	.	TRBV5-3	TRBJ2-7	TGTGCCAGAAGCTTGGCAGGACTAGCGGGAGAAAAGGCCTTGGGGCAGTACTTC	CARSLAGLAGEKALGQYF
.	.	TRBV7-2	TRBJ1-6	TGTGCCAGCAGCCTTGAGTTAGACCTCCACTTT	CASSLELDLHF
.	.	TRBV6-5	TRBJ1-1	TGTGCCAGCAGTCGCGCGAGGGAGGGCACTGAAGCTTTCTTT	CASSRAREGTEAFF
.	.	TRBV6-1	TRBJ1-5	TGTGCCAGCAGTGCGGGGAATTCCAATCAGCCCCAGCATTTT	CASSAGNSNQPQHF
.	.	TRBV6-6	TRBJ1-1	TGTGCCAGCAGTTACTCGACGGGGGGGGACACTGAAGCTTTCTTT	CASSYSTGGDTEAFF
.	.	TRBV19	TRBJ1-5	TGTGCCACCGACATCCAGGGCTATAGCAATCAGCCCCAGCATTTT	CATDIQGYSNQPQHF
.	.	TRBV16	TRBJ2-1	TGTGCCAGCAGCCAATGGAGGGACGCGGCCCAGTTCTTC	CASSQWRDAAQFF
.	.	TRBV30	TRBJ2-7	TGTGCCTGGAGTCCGGGCTACGAGCAGTACTTC	CAWSPGYEQYF
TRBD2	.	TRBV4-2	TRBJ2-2	TGTGCCAGCAGCCAAGAAGTCCCTAGCGGAGTAGGGAACACCGGGGAGCTGTTTTTT	CASSQEVPSGVGNTGELFF
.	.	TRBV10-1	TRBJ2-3	TGCGCCAGCAGTGAACTCCAGGCTCTTAGCACAGATACGCAGTATTTT	CASSELQALSTDTQYF
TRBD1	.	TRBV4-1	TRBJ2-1	TGCGCCAGCAGCCAACCCCGGGACAGGGGCCATGAGCAGTTCTTC	CASSQPRDRGHEQFF
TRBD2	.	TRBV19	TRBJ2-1	TGTGCCAGTAGTACCCGGACTAGAACTTACAATGAGCAGTTCTTC	CASSTRTRTYNEQFF
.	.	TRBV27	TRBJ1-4	TGTGCCAGCAGTTCGGGAGGGGCTGATGAAAAACTGTTTTTT	CASSSGGADEKLFF
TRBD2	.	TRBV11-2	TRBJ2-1	TGTGCCAGCAGCTTACGTCTAAGCGGGAGAGCCTACAATGAGCAGTTCTTC	CASSLRLSGRAYNEQFF
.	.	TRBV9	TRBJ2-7	TGTGCCAGCAGCGTAGCCGGCTCCTACGAGCAGTACTTC	CASSVAGSYEQYF
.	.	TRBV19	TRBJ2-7	TGTGCCAGTAGTCCCAGGGCTGGTTACGAGCAGTACTTC	CASSPRAGYEQYF
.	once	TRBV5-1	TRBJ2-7	TGCGCCAGCAGCCGAGCAATGGGAAGCGGCTACGAGCAGTACTTC	CASSRAMGSGYEQYF
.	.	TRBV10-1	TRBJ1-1	TGCGCCAGCAGTGGACCGTCCCAGGGTTTACCGAACACTGAAGCTTTCTTT	CASSGPSQGLPNTEAFF
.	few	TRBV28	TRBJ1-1	TGTGCCAGCAGTTTCTCGAACACTGAAGCTTTCTTT	CASSFSNTEAFF
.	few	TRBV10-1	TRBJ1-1	TGCGCCAGCAGTGTAGGGGGTCTCGGGAACACTGAAGCTTTCTTT	CASSVGGLGNTEAFF
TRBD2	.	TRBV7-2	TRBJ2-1	TGTGCCAGCAGCTTACGCGGCGGGAGATTTAGAGATGAGCAGTTCTTC	CASSLRGGRFRDEQFF
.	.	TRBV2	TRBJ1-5	TGTGCCAGCAGTGGCGAAGGGGGTCAAGGCAATCAGCCCCAGCATTTT	CASSGEGGQGNQPQHF
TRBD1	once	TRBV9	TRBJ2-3	TGTGCCAGCAGCGTAGGGACAGGGAGAAATACGCAGTATTTT	CASSVGTGRNTQYF
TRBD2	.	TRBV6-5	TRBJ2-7	TGTGCCAGCAGTTACTCCATACTAGCGGGAGTTTACGAGCAGTACTTC	CASSYSILAGVYEQYF
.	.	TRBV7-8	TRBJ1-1	TGTGCCAGCAGCTTAAGTAGCCTAACCACTGAAGCTTTCTTT	CASSLSSLTTEAFF
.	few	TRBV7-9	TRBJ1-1	TGTGCCAGCAGCTTTTACAGGGACACTGAAGCTTTCTTT	CASSFYRDTEAFF
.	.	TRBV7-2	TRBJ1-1	TGTGCCAGCAGGAACAGGGTTTTGAACACTGAAGCTTTCTTT	CASRNRVLNTEAFF
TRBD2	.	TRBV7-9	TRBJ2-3	TGTGCCAGCAGCCACGGGAGTAGCGGGAGTGCAGATACGCAGTATTTT	CASSHGSSGSADTQYF
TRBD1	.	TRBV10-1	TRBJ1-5	TGCGCCAGCGGGACAGGTAATCAGCCCCAGCATTTT	CASGTGNQPQHF
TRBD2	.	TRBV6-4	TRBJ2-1	TGTGCCAGCAGTGGGTTCGGGGGGGCTAACAATGAGCAGTTCTTC	CASSGFGGANNEQFF
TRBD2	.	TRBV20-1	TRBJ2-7	TGCAGTGCGCTAGCGGGAGTCGAGCAGTACTTC	CSALAGVEQYF
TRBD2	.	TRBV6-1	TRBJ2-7	TGTGCCAGCAGTGAACGGGGGGTGGAGCAGTACTTC	CASSERGVEQYF
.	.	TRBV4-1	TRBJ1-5	TGCGCCAGCAGCCAGGGGACATTGGGCAATCAGCCCCAGCATTTT	CASSQGTLGNQPQHF
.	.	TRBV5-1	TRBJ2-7	TGCGCCAGCAGCACGGAGGGTTTTCCTTCTACTAGGGAGCAGTACTTC	CASSTEGFPSTREQYF